The 24 T cell receptor beta chains listed next were all sequenced from one sample in a study of a mutant IDH1 vaccine in newly diagnosed glioma (dated by TCRdb to 2020 to 2022). Preparation of the library involved the immunoSEQ multiplex PCR assay. The table comes from immuneACCESS by way of TCRdb, which keeps in-frame sequences with V and J called. Part of the clones is missing from these tables; in studies checked, under half for an unresolved V gene and the rest for unknown reasons. The sample has approximately 16,000 clones on record, around 95% of them singletons. Roughly 4% of the sample belongs to the ten largest clones. The sample's time point label, decoded: baseline, week 1 (first vaccination visit). Per the publication, the treatment or condition label means: pre-vaccination baseline after standard-of-care therapy. Sample: peripheral blood mononuclear cells (PBMCs), taken from a glioma patient treated with radiotherapy, temozolomide or both. These receptors all stem from a woman between 18 and 30 years old with glioma. Some clones in this sample may be carry-over from other donors' samples.

V usage is TRBV7-9 and J usage is TRBJ2-7, with 8 bases lining up with TRBD1. The V and J ends lost 0 bases and 5 bases, in that order; junction bases with no gene match: 6. CDR1 and CDR2 (germline): SEHNR, FQNEAQ (reference sequence). The CDR3 is made up of 15 amino acids. CDR3 protein: CASSLAGQGNHEQYF. In DNA form, the CDR3 reads TGTGCCAGCAGCTTAGCCGGACAGGGAAACCACGAGCAGTACTTC.

The chain links TRBV7-2 to TRBJ1-5; D is possibly TRBD1 (6 bases). V shed 5 bases and J shed 3 bases, with 8 bases lying between them. Germline V gene sequence: CDR1 SGHTA, CDR2 FQGNSA. The CDR3 has 13 amino acids. CDR3 amino acids: CASSGQNNQPQHF. The CDR3 coding sequence is TGTGCCAGCAGCGGACAGAACAATCAGCCCCAGCATTTT. Full variable domain (rest looked up from reference TRBV7-2 and TRBJ1-5): GAGVSQSPSNKVTEKGKDVELRCDPISGHTALYWYRQSLGQGLEFLIYFQGNSAPDKSGLPSDRFSAERTGGSVSTLTIQRTQQEDSAVYLCASSGQNNQPQHFGDGTRLSIL.

The CDR3 is CASSSGGQGYGYTF. CDR3 bases: TGTGCCAGCAGTTCAGGGGGTCAGGGCTATGGCTACACCTTC. J is TRBJ1-2 and V is TRBV6-5; 7 bases are a match to TRBD1. V shed 4 bases and J 4 bases; nucleotides not matched to a gene: 6. This CDR3 contains 14 residues. Germline V gene lookup returns CDR1 MNHEY and CDR2 SVGAGI.

This sequence joins TRBV7-9 and TRBJ2-7; a possible D gene is TRBD2 (5 bases). This CDR3 has 18 residues. V dropped 0 bases and J dropped 3 bases, with 21 bases sitting between them. Germline lookup yields CDR1 SEHNR and CDR2 FQNEAQ (reference sequence). CDR3 DNA: TGTGCCAGCAGCTTAGCGAGGGCCGGGGAGCCTTATATCTACGAGCAGTACTTC. Translated, it gives CASSLARAGEPYIYEQYF.

This chain links TRBV2 with TRBJ2-4; D unresolved. The germline gives CDR1 SNHLY, CDR2 FYNNEI. V dropped 6 bases and J dropped 0 bases, with 9 bases sitting between them. This CDR3 contains 14 residues. This chain's CDR3 is CASSHPLAKNIQYF. For the CDR3, the DNA is TGTGCCAGCAGCCACCCTCTAGCCAAAAACATTCAGTACTTC.

This clone occurred a few times. CDR3 sequence: CASSPTKGQFF. The CDR3 DNA is TGTGCCAGCAGCCCAACCAAGGGGCAGTTCTTC. The gene calls are TRBV27 and TRBJ2-1; D gene unclear. This CDR3 region has 11 residues. Germline loops: CDR1 MNHEY, CDR2 SMNVEV (reference sequence). Deletions cut 6 bases from V and 12 bases from J, with 12 bases between.

This clone was observed a single time. The chain combines TRBV11-2 with TRBJ2-3; D is perhaps TRBD2 (6 bases). This CDR3 is 17 amino acids long. Germline V gene data show CDR1 as SGHAT and CDR2 as FQNNGV. Deletions cut 0 bases from V and 0 bases from J, with 13 bases between. DNA of the CDR3: TGTGCCAGCAGCTTAGAGCGACGGGGGTACAGCACAGATACGCAGTATTTT. This translates into CASSLERRGYSTDTQYF.

The gene calls are TRBV19 and TRBJ1-2; no reliable D call. CDR3 length: 12 residues. Per the germline V gene, CDR1 is LNHDA and CDR2 is SQIVND (reference sequence). The V end was cut by 6 bases, the J end by 7 bases, with 12 bases between. DNA of the CDR3: TGTGCCAGTAGCCTACGGTTGATTGGCTACACCTTC. This codes for CASSLRLIGYTF.

V and J are TRBV10-2 and TRBJ2-2; maybe TRBD1 (5 bases). Germline assignment: CDR1 WSHSY and CDR2 SAAADI. The CDR3 is 16 residues long. The ends were cut back, 4 bases at V and 4 bases at J, with 16 bases in the middle. The CDR3 loop is CASSVTAMRGTGELFF. CDR3 bases: TGCGCCAGCAGTGTGACAGCCATGCGAGGCACCGGGGAGCTGTTTTTT.

This sequence joins TRBV7-2 and TRBJ1-5; D ambiguous. Germline CDR1 and CDR2: SGHTA and FQGNSA. Trimming shortened V by 1 base and J by 7 bases, and 8 bases separated the two germline ends. The CDR3 runs to 13 residues. This chain's CDR3 is CASSLGFGQPQHF. The CDR3 DNA sequence: TGTGCCAGCAGCTTAGGATTCGGGCAGCCCCAGCATTTT.

The rearrangement links TRBV28 to TRBJ2-7; 8 bases match TRBD1. The CDR3 runs 15 residues. After removal of 3 bases from V and 2 bases from J, the junction contained 6 bases not matched to a gene. The germline gives CDR1 MDHEN, CDR2 SYDVKM. The CDR3 protein is CASSFGTGSPYEQYF. CDR3 sequence (DNA): TGTGCCAGCAGTTTCGGGACAGGTTCCCCCTACGAGCAGTACTTC. Full variable domain (outside the CDR3, taken from reference TRBV28 and TRBJ2-7): DVKVTQSSRYLVKRTGEKVFLECVQDMDHENMFWYRQDPGLGLRLIYFSYDVKMKEKGDIPEGYSVSREKKERFSLILESASTNQTSMYLCASSFGTGSPYEQYFGPGTRLTVT.

The chain combines TRBV6-5 with TRBJ2-7; the match to TRBD2 covers 9 bases. CDR1 and CDR2 from the germline V gene are MNHEY and SVGAGI. V lost 0 bases and J lost 4; bases outside the gene matches: 7. The CDR3 consists of 16 residues. The CDR3 coding sequence is TGTGCCAGCAGTTACTCCCGCGGGACTAGCAAATACGAGCAGTACTTC. This translates into CASSYSRGTSKYEQYF.

The chain combines TRBV7-2 with TRBJ2-7; 11 bases map to TRBD1. V shed 5 bases, J shed 4 bases, and the junction held 13 bases outside the gene matches. Germline V gives CDR1 SGHTA, CDR2 FQGNSA. The CDR3 spans 17 residues. DNA of the CDR3: TGTGCCAGCAGCAAAGCCGGGACAGGGGGTGGAAGGTACGAGCAGTACTTC. Protein product: CASSKAGTGGGRYEQYF.

J is TRBJ2-1 and V is TRBV19; the D gene is possibly TRBD1 (6 bases). Trimming removed 2 bases from V and 6 bases from J, with 14 bases in between. The CDR3 length is 15 residues. The germline CDR1 and CDR2 sequences are LNHDA and SQIVND (reference sequence). Here the CDR3 DNA reads TGTGCCAGTAGTATACTGGGGGCTGAAGGCAATGAGCAGTTCTTC. The encoded protein is CASSILGAEGNEQFF.

The rearrangement links TRBV6-1 to TRBJ2-7, with 7 bases lining up with TRBD1. The CDR3 extends over 14 amino acids. Germline V gene lookup returns CDR1 MNHNS and CDR2 SASEGT. The V segment lost 5 bases and the J segment 0 bases; nucleotides outside the gene matches: 4. The CDR3 region is CASSPGQSSYEQYF. The CDR3 DNA follows: TGTGCCAGCAGTCCGGGACAGAGCTCCTACGAGCAGTACTTC.

CDR3 loop: CAISERSLSNTEAFF. Here the CDR3 DNA reads TGTGCCATCAGTGAGCGTAGCCTCTCGAACACTGAAGCTTTCTTT. The chain links TRBV10-3 to TRBJ1-1; D is undetermined. Per the germline V gene, CDR1 is ENHRY and CDR2 is SYGVKD. Trimming took 2 bases from V and 1 from J, leaving 11 bases between them. This CDR3 is built from 15 residues.

The chain employs TRBV4-2 and TRBJ2-3, with 16 bases aligning to TRBD2. The CDR3 sequence is 16 residues long. V shed 4 bases, J shed 10 bases, and the junction held 8 bases outside the gene matches. Germline CDR1 and CDR2: LGHNA and YNFKEQ. CDR3 amino acids: CASSPSGTSGRAAQYF. The CDR3 DNA reads TGTGCCAGCAGCCCATCCGGGACTAGCGGGAGGGCTGCGCAGTATTTT.

The chain uses TRBV29-1 and TRBJ2-1; no definite D call. V lost 4 bases to trimming and J lost 0 bases, with 13 bases between them. Germline CDR1 SQVTM, CDR2 ANQGSEA. CDR3 length equals 15 residues. The CDR3 region has the DNA TGCAGCGTTGCATTGGCGTCGAGCTCCTACAATGAGCAGTTCTTC. Protein sequence: CSVALASSSYNEQFF.

This chain links TRBV5-1 with TRBJ2-5; TRBD1 is a possible D gene (5 bases). The CDR3 consists of 13 residues. Germline V gene lookup returns CDR1 SGHRS and CDR2 YFSETQ. Trimming removed 7 bases from V and 0 bases from J, with 10 bases in between. In nucleotides, the CDR3 is TGCGCCAGCTTTGTAGGGGACCAAGAGACCCAGTACTTC. It is translated as CASFVGDQETQYF.

CDR3 in amino acids: CASSLGRLAGPRDEQYF. In DNA, the CDR3 is TGTGCCAGCAGCTTGGGTAGACTAGCGGGACCAAGGGACGAGCAGTACTTC. The rearrangement joins TRBV11-3 to TRBJ2-7; TRBD2 agrees at 11 bases. The CDR3 length is 17 residues. In germline, CDR1 is SGHNT, CDR2 YENEEA. Losses at the gene ends were 3 bases for V and 5 bases for J; bases not matched to a gene: 12.

The chain couples TRBV7-8 to TRBJ2-2; D possibly corresponds to TRBD2 (5 bases). The CDR3 contains 16 residues. V lost 2 bases, J lost 4 bases, and 14 bases lay in between. Looked up from germline, CDR1 is SGHVS and CDR2 is FQNEAQ. Here the CDR3 DNA reads TGTGCCAGCAGCTTACCGGACTCCGGAAGCACCGGGGAGCTGTTTTTT. Residues: CASSLPDSGSTGELFF.

The V call is TRBV19, the J call TRBJ1-1; TRBD1 agrees at 9 bases. After removal of 10 bases from V and 4 bases from J, the junction contained 4 bases not matched to a gene. Germline V gene data show CDR1 as LNHDA and CDR2 as SQIVND (reference sequence). The CDR3 runs to 12 residues. In DNA form, the CDR3 reads TGTGCCATTTCGACAGGGGGCACTGAAGCTTTCTTT. Translation: CAISTGGTEAFF.

The CDR3 sequence: CASSPGRYTDTQYF. The CDR3 nucleotides are TGCGCCAGCAGCCCTGGTCGCTACACAGATACGCAGTATTTT. The chain links TRBV5-1 to TRBJ2-3; D is uncertain. The CDR3 is 14 amino acids. Germline CDR1 SGHRS, CDR2 YFSETQ. Trimming pared 4 bases from V and 2 bases from J, leaving 11 bases between.

This chain joins TRBV7-2 and TRBJ2-2; TRBD2 agrees at 16 bases. Looked up from germline, CDR1 is SGHTA and CDR2 is FQGNSA. This CDR3 spans 17 amino acids. Losses at the gene ends were 0 bases for V and 6 bases for J; bases not matched to a gene: 1. For the CDR3, the DNA is TGTGCCAGCAGCTTAGCGGGACTAGCGGGGGGGCCCGGGGAGCTGTTTTTT. This gives the protein CASSLAGLAGGPGELFF.